This is a list of T cell receptor beta chains from one sample in a study of shared clonotypes between healthy human individuals. TCRdb keeps only in-frame clones here, not all; method: immunoSEQ multiplex PCR. This sample yields around 1.9 million clones, of which around 95% are seen a single time; around 1.7% belongs to the top ten. The sample consisted of naive CD8+ T cells from PBMCs. These receptors were taken from a young man in good health. Some clones in this sample may be carry-over from other donors' samples. The CDR3 runs from the conserved cysteine through the conserved F or W. Fields, in order: V gene, D gene, J gene, CDR3 protein. A D gene is named only where the DNA matches it firmly.

TRBV29-1	TRBD1	TRBJ1-1	CSARDRPTEAFF
TRBV7-8	NA	TRBJ2-7	CASSESLRTFYEQYF
TRBV7-2	NA	TRBJ1-4	CASSLAGPNEKLFF
TRBV6-5	NA	TRBJ1-5	CASSYSWGPGNQPQHF
TRBV11-2	NA	TRBJ2-7	CASSFGQNYEQYF
TRBV5-6	NA	TRBJ1-1	CASSLMGARKNTEAFF
TRBV21-1	NA	TRBJ1-5	CASSKESGQGESHQPQHF
TRBV6-5	NA	TRBJ2-4	CASSYSMGLNIQYF
TRBV21-1	NA	TRBJ1-3	CASSPRTVNSGNTIYF
TRBV7-9	TRBD2	TRBJ2-5	CASSWTSEPKQETQYF
TRBV9	NA	TRBJ2-2	CASSVDAGNTGELFF
TRBV28	NA	TRBJ2-3	CASSLRRNTDTQYF
TRBV28	TRBD1	TRBJ2-1	CASTPLRDRRTDEQFF
TRBV5-4	NA	TRBJ2-2	CASSLGTANTGELFF
TRBV29-1	NA	TRBJ2-3	CSVEKGRLRDTQYF
TRBV7-2	NA	TRBJ2-5	CASSLKLGVRETQYF
TRBV11-2	TRBD2	TRBJ2-7	CASSYAGTTYEQYF
TRBV7-3	NA	TRBJ2-2	CASSLTVMTGTNTGELFF
TRBV7-9	NA	TRBJ2-2	CASSFTPGTGELFF
TRBV5-1	TRBD1	TRBJ1-1	CASSLAGQEMNTEAFF
TRBV4-1	NA	TRBJ2-7	CASSRGDSYEQYF
TRBV5-4	TRBD2	TRBJ2-7	CASSLEVWREGSSYEQYF
TRBV7-9	TRBD1	TRBJ2-3	CASSPRQGSNTDTQYF
TRBV27	NA	TRBJ1-1	CASSSALGTPGNTEAFF
TRBV6-5	NA	TRBJ1-1	CASSYSPGRGNTEAFF
TRBV15	NA	TRBJ2-2	CATSSPPAGELFF
TRBV19	NA	TRBJ2-4	CASLARGENIQYF
TRBV9	NA	TRBJ2-3	CASSGNLRPSGIPSTDTQYF
TRBV28	TRBD1	TRBJ2-1	CASSLLRDRGYEQFF
TRBV28	TRBD2	TRBJ2-1	CASSREANNNEQFF
TRBV19	NA	TRBJ1-1	CASSIEGNTEAFF
TRBV5-1	TRBD1	TRBJ1-2	CASSLGQGLAANTF
TRBV29-1	NA	TRBJ2-1	CSVDHYDYPTNEQFF
TRBV7-6	NA	TRBJ2-5	CASSLGGGRQETQYF
TRBV14	NA	TRBJ2-3	CASSQGTSSTDTQYF
TRBV18	NA	TRBJ2-7	CASSRRGDEQYF
TRBV30	NA	TRBJ1-1	CASPPAFF
TRBV7-6	TRBD2	TRBJ2-7	CASSDPGTSGYSYEQYF
TRBV4-1	NA	TRBJ1-6	CASSQVGGSYSPLHF
TRBV11-2	NA	TRBJ1-1	CASSFHYAASNTEAFF
TRBV4-1	NA	TRBJ2-5	CASSQDLHDRGETQYF
TRBV11-2	NA	TRBJ1-2	CASSLGPGGRNYGYTF
TRBV6-5	TRBD1	TRBJ2-5	CASSYSNRGLQETQYF
TRBV27	NA	TRBJ1-3	CASSPRWGTGNTIYF
TRBV5-1	NA	TRBJ2-7	CASTSDLATPHQYF
TRBV27	NA	TRBJ1-2	CASSLTGNYGYTF
TRBV29-1	TRBD2	TRBJ2-3	CSVGLAGLGADTQYF
TRBV28	TRBD1	TRBJ2-7	CASRGDRQANWHEQYF
TRBV4-3	NA	TRBJ1-2	CASSQGPSGFTYGYTF
TRBV7-6	NA	TRBJ2-1	CASSFDGSSYNEQFF
TRBV9	TRBD1	TRBJ1-5	CASSPSGTGGNQPQHF
TRBV7-9	NA	TRBJ1-5	CASSLGQYSNQPQHF
TRBV9	NA	TRBJ2-5	CASSLGGLQETQYF
TRBV11-2	NA	TRBJ2-3	CASSFDARDSDTQYF
TRBV28	NA	TRBJ1-1	CASSFQGWSEAFF